A single sample is the source of the 31 T cell receptor beta chains below, sequenced in a study of response to subunit inactivated influenza vaccine. TCRdb called the RT-PCR reads again in MiXCR, with one record for every CDR3 protein. The sample lists 500,000 to 600,000 distinct CDR3 sequences; under 9% were seen once. The sample consisted of PBMCs from blood, taken about 24 months after vaccination. The receptors stem from a man aged 50 to 69 who received an inactivated influenza vaccine.

J is TRBJ2-7 and V is TRBV12-3 or TRBV12-4; D possibly uses TRBD1 or TRBD2 (6 bases each). With 4 bases removed from V and 6 bases from J, the gap between germline ends came to 13 bases. The length of the CDR3 is 13 residues. For the CDR3, the DNA is TGTGCCAGCAGTTACGGGGGCCACCGCGAGCAGTACTTC. Translation: CASSYGGHREQYF.

The CDR3 region has the DNA TGCAGTGCTAGAGATCCCAGGGTTGGTGGAAACACCATATATTTT. This gives the protein CSARDPRVGGNTIYF. The V and J genes are TRBV20-1 and TRBJ1-3; weak D call: TRBD1 (5 bases). Germline lookup yields CDR1 DFQATT and CDR2 SNEGSKA (reference sequence). Deletions cut 0 bases from V and 3 bases from J, with 12 bases between. This CDR3 comprises 15 residues.

There are a few counts of this clonotype. The CDR3 sequence is CASSLGQLKSNQPQHF. CDR3 nucleotide sequence: TGTGCCAGCAGCTTGGGACAGTTGAAGAGCAATCAGCCCCAGCATTTT. The chain has TRBV13 and TRBJ1-5, with 7 bases matching TRBD1. The junction had 6 bases not matched to a gene; V was cut back by 3 bases and J by 1 base. The CDR3 extends over 16 amino acids. The germline CDR1 and CDR2 sequences are PRHDT and FYEKMQ (reference sequence).

Worth noting for this clonotype: One junction end does not reproduce the germline sequence, and a read error may be involved. This chain connects TRBV28 to TRBJ1-5; D gene ambiguous. The CDR3 is made up of 13 amino acids. CDR1 is MDHEN and CDR2 is SYDVKM in the germline V gene. CDR3 amino acids: CGSSRNSNQPQHF. CDR3 DNA sequence: TGTGGCAGCAGCCGTAATAGCAATCAGCCCCAGCATTTT.

This CDR3 reads CSAKPRLAGGPTGELFF. The CDR3 DNA follows: TGCAGTGCTAAACCCCGTTTAGCGGGAGGGCCTACCGGGGAGCTGTTTTTT. V and J are TRBV20-1 and TRBJ2-2; 11 bases map to TRBD2. Trimming cost V 4 bases and J 5 bases; bases outside gene matches: 12. CDR1 and CDR2 from the germline V gene are DFQATT and SNEGSKA (reference sequence). CDR3 size: 17 residues.

This sequence joins TRBV6-1 and TRBJ2-7, with D perhaps TRBD1 or TRBD2 (5 bases each). Trimming shortened V by 5 bases and J by 0 bases, and 11 bases separated the two germline ends. Germline V gives CDR1 MNHNS, CDR2 SASEGT. The CDR3 sequence is 14 residues long. The CDR3 coding sequence is TGTGCCAGCAGTAAAAGGGACGGCTCCTACGAGCAGTACTTC. Protein: CASSKRDGSYEQYF.

This clonotype was seen a few times. The rearrangement uses TRBV6-5 and TRBJ1-2; D may be TRBD1 (6 bases). Germline V lookup: CDR1 MNHEY, CDR2 SVGAGI. The V end lost 3 bases, the J end lost 4 bases, and 18 bases lay between the germline ends. The CDR3 spans 16 residues. CDR3 sequence reads: CASSYYSGQITYGYTF. CDR3 in DNA: TGTGCCAGCAGTTATTACTCAGGACAGATCACCTATGGCTACACCTTC.

This clonotype was counted ten times or more. This chain uses TRBV11-2 with TRBJ2-1; D might be TRBD2 (5 bases). The CDR3 is 15 amino acids. CDR1 SGHAT and CDR2 FQNNGV come from the germline V gene. Between the trimmed V and J ends, which lost 2 bases and 1 base, there was a span of 9 bases. CDR3 in amino acids: CASSLMSGSYNEQFF. CDR3 nucleotides: TGTGCCAGCAGCTTAATGAGCGGATCCTACAATGAGCAGTTCTTC.

This clonotype was detected only a few times. The DNA of the CDR3 is TGTGCCAGCAGTTATGTCCGAAATGAGCAGTTCTTC. Its translation: CASSYVRNEQFF. The rearrangement uses TRBV6-2 or TRBV6-3 and TRBJ2-1; no reliable D call. CDR1 MNHEY and CDR2 SVGEGT come from the germline V gene. Trimming cost V 3 bases and J 7 bases, with 7 bases left between them. There are 12 residues in the CDR3.

This clonotype has at least ten counts. The gene calls are TRBV29-1 and TRBJ2-1, with TRBD2 identical over 9 bases. The CDR3 covers 16 residues. Germline-derived CDR1 and CDR2 are SQVTM and ANQGSEA. The V and J ends lost 7 bases and 8 bases, in that order; junction bases with no gene match: 18. CDR3 residues: CSAIGGGGAARYEQFF. DNA for the CDR3: TGCAGCGCCATAGGGGGCGGGGGGGCCGCGCGGTATGAGCAGTTCTTC.

The chain recombines TRBV6-1 with TRBJ1-5, with 11 bases identical to TRBD1. This CDR3 is 15 amino acids long. With 6 bases clipped from V and 4 bases from J, the junction kept 5 bases outside the gene matches. CDR1 and CDR2 from the germline V gene are MNHNS and SASEGT. The CDR3 loop reads CASRRTGGANQPQHF. The CDR3 bases are TGTGCCAGCAGACGGACAGGGGGCGCGAATCAGCCCCAGCATTTT.

This clonotype was seen many times. The chain is built from TRBV7-2 and TRBJ1-6; D is unresolved. This CDR3 contains 13 residues. Germline-derived CDR1 and CDR2 are SGHTA and FQGNSA. The V end lost 4 bases, the J end lost 7 bases, and 8 bases lay between the germline ends. The CDR3, as DNA: TGTGCCAGCAGCTACAAAAGGAATTCACCCCTCCACTTT. It translates to CASSYKRNSPLHF.

This clonotype has only a few counts. The rearrangement uses TRBV5-1 and TRBJ2-3; TRBD1 aligns across 7 bases. Germline V gives CDR1 SGHRS, CDR2 YFSETQ. J was trimmed by 2 bases and V by 6 bases; bases with no gene match: 3. The CDR3 is 13 amino acids. The CDR3 DNA sequence: TGCGCCAGCAAGGGGACAGTCACAGATACGCAGTATTTT. This gives the protein CASKGTVTDTQYF.

The chain links TRBV28 to TRBJ1-2; TRBD1 might be the D (5 bases). The length of the CDR3 is 15 residues. V lost 5 bases to trimming and J lost 0 bases, with 13 bases between them. Germline CDR1 and CDR2: MDHEN and SYDVKM. The CDR3 loop is CASSPRQNTNYGYTF. DNA for the CDR3: TGTGCCAGCAGTCCCCGACAGAATACTAACTATGGCTACACCTTC.

This clonotype was seen more than once but under ten times. This chain joins TRBV6-1 and TRBJ2-7, with 7 bases fitting TRBD2. The length of the CDR3 is 14 residues. Germline V lookup: CDR1 MNHNS, CDR2 SASEGT. Trimming removed 2 bases from V and 7 bases from J; junction bases left unmatched: 8. The DNA of the CDR3 is TGTGCCAGCAGTGAACGAAAGGCGGGGGTTGAGCAGTACTTC. It yields the protein CASSERKAGVEQYF.

This clonotype was picked up a small number of times. The rearrangement joins TRBV9 to TRBJ2-1, with D possibly matching TRBD1 (6 bases). Trimming shortened V by 1 base and J by 4 bases, and 18 bases separated the two germline ends. The CDR3 consists of 17 residues. CDR1 and CDR2 (germline): SGDLS, YYNGEE. CDR3 coding DNA: TGTGCCAGCAGCGTACAAACAACAGGGTCCAGTTACAATGAGCAGTTCTTC. It translates to CASSVQTTGSSYNEQFF.

In this sample, this clonotype turned up many times. The V call is TRBV4-2, the J call TRBJ1-2, with D unclear. Germline lookup yields CDR1 LGHNA and CDR2 YNFKEQ. V gave up 0 bases and J gave up 4 bases, with 18 bases separating them. The length of the CDR3 is 17 residues. The CDR3 spells CASSQDRFSSVGYGYTF. CDR3 in DNA: TGTGCCAGCAGCCAAGATCGATTCTCGTCGGTGGGCTATGGCTACACCTTC.

The V gene is TRBV21-1, the J gene TRBJ2-5; the table's D call of TRBD2 was not tested on the DNA. TRBV21-1 is recorded as a pseudogene. The CDR3 covers 18 residues. For the CDR3, the DNA is TGTGCCAGCAGCAAATTTAAGACTAGCGGGAGGTCCCAAGAGACCCAGTACTTC. Translating gives CASSKFKTSGRSQETQYF.

This clonotype showed up many times. This sequence joins TRBV27 and TRBJ1-4, with 8 nucleotides matching TRBD1. Germline-derived CDR1 and CDR2 are MNHEY and SMNVEV (reference sequence). J was trimmed by 3 bases and V by 6 bases; bases with no gene match: 3. The CDR3 is made up of 14 amino acids. The CDR3 DNA sequence: TGTGCCAGCAGAATACAGGGGGCTAATGAAAAACTGTTTTTT. It yields the protein CASRIQGANEKLFF.

This clonotype was seen ten or more times. J is TRBJ1-1 and V is TRBV9; D call uncertain. V was cut by 0 bases and J by 0 bases, with 6 bases left in between. Germline V lookup: CDR1 SGDLS, CDR2 YYNGEE. This CDR3 is 14 amino acids long. CDR3 bases: TGTGCCAGCAGCGTAGCAGATATGAACACTGAAGCTTTCTTT. As protein: CASSVADMNTEAFF.

This clonotype was counted at least ten times. This rearrangement joins TRBV4-2 to TRBJ1-6; TRBD1 matches 9 bases. The junction had 3 bases not matched to a gene; V was cut back by 5 bases and J by 7 bases. Germline-derived CDR1 and CDR2 are LGHNA and YNFKEQ. The CDR3 consists of 14 residues. CDR3 in DNA: TGTGCCAGCAGCAAGGGACAGGGAAATTCACCCCTCCACTTT. This codes for CASSKGQGNSPLHF.

This clonotype was picked up a small number of times. V gene TRBV20-1 combines with J gene TRBJ2-5, with 7 bases identical to TRBD2. The CDR3 has 13 residues. With 4 bases clipped from V and 5 bases from J, the junction kept 7 bases outside the gene matches. CDR1 and CDR2 from the germline V gene are DFQATT and SNEGSKA (reference sequence). CDR3 residues: CSANNLAEETQYF. CDR3 in DNA: TGCAGTGCTAATAATCTAGCGGAGGAGACCCAGTACTTC.

This clonotype has a handful of counts. The rearrangement joins TRBV18 to TRBJ2-6; D possibly matches TRBD1 or TRBD2 (5 bases each). Per the germline V gene, CDR1 is KGHSH and CDR2 is LQKENI. The CDR3 sequence is 19 residues long. Trimming removed 4 bases from V and 2 bases from J, with 21 bases in between. The CDR3 here is CASSLASGTRPTGANVLTF. In DNA form, the CDR3 reads TGTGCCAGCTCACTCGCCTCCGGGACGAGGCCCACTGGGGCCAACGTCCTGACTTTC. Full variable domain (outside the CDR3, taken from reference TRBV18 and TRBJ2-6): NAGVMQNPRHLVRRRGQEARLRCSPMKGHSHVYWYRQLPEEGLKFMVYLQKENIIDESGMPKERFSAEFPKEGPSILRIQQVVRGDSAAYFCASSLASGTRPTGANVLTFGAGSRLTVL.

The chain couples TRBV12-3 or TRBV12-4 to TRBJ2-1, with 8 bases fitting TRBD2. After removal of 8 bases from V and 10 bases from J, the junction contained 13 bases not matched to a gene. This CDR3 has 14 amino acids. The CDR3 DNA is TGTGCCAGCCGACCGCCAGCGGGGGCTCGGGAGCAGTTCTTC. This translates into CASRPPAGAREQFF.

This clonotype has just a few counts. The chain couples TRBV5-1 to TRBJ1-1; D uncertain. CDR1 is SGHRS, CDR2 YFSETQ, per germline. Between the trimmed V and J ends, which lost 0 bases and 3 bases, there was a span of 12 bases. The CDR3 spans 15 residues. CDR3 bases: TGCGCCAGCAGCTTGGGTGCCGGGTACGACACTGAAGCTTTCTTT. Its translation is CASSLGAGYDTEAFF.

Ten or more counts support this clonotype. The chain employs TRBV4-2 and TRBJ2-1, with 7 positions matching TRBD1. J lost 4 bases, V lost 0 bases, and 6 bases had no gene match. Germline values: CDR1 LGHNA, CDR2 YNFKEQ. The CDR3 covers 16 residues. CDR3 protein: CASSQDGDRAYNEQFF. CDR3 bases: TGTGCCAGCAGCCAAGATGGTGACAGGGCTTACAATGAGCAGTTCTTC.

The rearrangement uses TRBV6-1 and TRBJ1-1, with D possibly matching TRBD1 (5 bases). CDR1 and CDR2 from the germline V gene are MNHNS and SASEGT. The CDR3 runs 17 residues. Trimming removed 0 bases from V and 1 base from J, with 15 bases in between. CDR3 sequence (DNA): TGTGCCAGCAGTGAAGCCCCGGGGGTGTTGTGGAACACTGAAGCTTTCTTT. This translates into CASSEAPGVLWNTEAFF.

The gene calls are TRBV30 and TRBJ2-4; 8 bases are shared with TRBD1. CDR3 length equals 13 residues. Germline V gives CDR1 GTSNPN, CDR2 SVGIG (reference sequence). J lost 5 bases, V lost 3 bases, and 3 bases had no gene match. The chain's CDR3 is CAWRKQGENIQYF. The CDR3 bases are TGTGCCTGGAGGAAACAGGGGGAAAACATTCAGTACTTC.

This clonotype was found many times. This chain joins TRBV7-2 and TRBJ2-2, with TRBD1 matching 7 bases. Germline lookup yields CDR1 SGHTA and CDR2 FQGNSA. V shed 1 base, J shed 7 bases, and the junction held 6 bases outside the gene matches. This CDR3 contains 15 residues. This chain's CDR3 is CASSLGTGFGGELFF. CDR3 in DNA: TGTGCCAGCAGCTTAGGGACAGGATTTGGCGGGGAGCTGTTTTTT.

This clonotype appeared many times. Here the CDR3 DNA reads TGCAGCGTTGAAGATCGGGCCCAGCAGTTCTTC. It specifies CSVEDRAQQFF. This sequence joins TRBV29-1 and TRBJ2-1; unclear D gene. The germline CDR1 and CDR2 sequences are SQVTM and ANQGSEA. V lost 0 bases and J 11 bases, leaving 8 bases between the germline ends. CDR3 length equals 11 residues.

CDR3 DNA: TGTGCCAGCAGTTACTCGACTGGACTAGCGGGGAACACCGGGGAGCTGTTTTTT. It translates to CASSYSTGLAGNTGELFF. V usage is TRBV6-5 and J usage is TRBJ2-2; TRBD2 aligns across 11 bases. V shed 0 bases and J 1 base; nucleotides not matched to a gene: 4. The germline V gene has CDR1 MNHEY and CDR2 SVGAGI. CDR3 length equals 18 residues.